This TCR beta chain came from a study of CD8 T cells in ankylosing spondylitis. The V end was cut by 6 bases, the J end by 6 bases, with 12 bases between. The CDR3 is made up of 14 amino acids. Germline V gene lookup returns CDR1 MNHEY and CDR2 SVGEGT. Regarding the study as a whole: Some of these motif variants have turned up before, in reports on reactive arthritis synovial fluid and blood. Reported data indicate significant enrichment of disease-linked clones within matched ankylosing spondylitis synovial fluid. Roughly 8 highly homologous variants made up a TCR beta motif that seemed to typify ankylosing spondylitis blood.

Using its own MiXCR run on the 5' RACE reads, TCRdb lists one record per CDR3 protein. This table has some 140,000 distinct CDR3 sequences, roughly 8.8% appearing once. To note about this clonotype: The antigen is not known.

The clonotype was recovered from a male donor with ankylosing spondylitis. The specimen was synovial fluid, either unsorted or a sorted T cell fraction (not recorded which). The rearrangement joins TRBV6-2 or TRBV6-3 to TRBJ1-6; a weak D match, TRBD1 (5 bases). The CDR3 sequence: CASRRQLVNSPLHF. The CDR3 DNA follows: TGTGCCAGCAGGCGACAGCTCGTTAATTCACCCCTCCACTTT.